This entry lists 21 T cell receptor beta chains sequenced from one sample in a study of blood T cells in healthy people across ages. Together with a sample-barcoded 5' primer, a J-beta primer mix was included in a second PCR lasting about 7 to 11 cycles. TCRdb passed the 5' RACE reads through MiXCR, listing each CDR3 protein once. The top ten clones hold roughly 12% of a sample with approximately 940,000 distinct CDR3 sequences, 40% to 60% of them seen once. Sequencing input: blood. These receptors were collected from a man between 25 and 39 years old in good health.

This clonotype appeared once. The V call is TRBV6-6, the J call TRBJ2-4, with 8 bases aligning to TRBD2. The J call is in doubt because the DNA end fits TRBJ2-5 better. This CDR3 has 15 residues. The V gene's germline CDR1 is MNHNY and CDR2 SVGAGI (reference sequence). In DNA, the CDR3 is TGTGCCAGCAGTTACTCGCCGGGGGGGACTGAGACCCAGTACTTC. It codes for CASSYSPGGTETQYF.

The chain carries TRBV20-1 and TRBJ2-3, with 8 nucleotides matching TRBD2. The CDR3 runs to 17 residues. The germline V gene encodes CDR1 DFQATT and CDR2 SNEGSKA (reference sequence). The junction had 15 bases not matched to a gene; V was cut back by 6 bases and J by 1 base. The CDR3 nucleotides read TGCAGTGCCAATCGCGGGGCGGCGGGAGGAGGCACAGATACGCAGTATTTT. Protein: CSANRGAAGGGTDTQYF.

V is TRBV5-5 and J is TRBJ2-1; D possibly corresponds to TRBD2 (6 bases). The CDR3 has 15 amino acids. Germline assignment: CDR1 SGHKS and CDR2 YYEKEE (reference sequence). Between the trimmed V and J ends, which lost 4 bases and 4 bases, there was a span of 15 bases. CDR3 sequence (DNA): TGTGCCAGCAGCCCGGGGGAGGCAAATTACAATGAGCAGTTCTTC. Protein sequence: CASSPGEANYNEQFF.

The rearrangement links TRBV4-3 to TRBJ2-5, with 9 bases matching TRBD2. Germline CDR1 and CDR2: LGHNA and YSLEER. This CDR3 comprises 16 residues. V lost 0 bases, J lost 0 bases, and 2 bases stayed unmatched. The CDR3 DNA reads TGCGCCAGCAGCCAAGAAACTAGCGGGTACCAAGAGACCCAGTACTTC. Its translation is CASSQETSGYQETQYF.

The chain recombines TRBV2 with TRBJ2-2; 7 positions agree with TRBD1. CDR3 size: 14 residues. Germline CDR1 is SNHLY and CDR2 is FYNNEI. J lost 0 bases, V lost 10 bases, and 5 bases had no gene match. Here the CDR3 DNA reads TGTGCCACTGTACAGGGGCCGAACACCGGGGAGCTGTTTTTT. It encodes CATVQGPNTGELFF. Supplemented by reference TRBV2 and TRBJ2-2, the full variable domain reads EPEVTQTPSHQVTQMGQEVILRCVPISNHLYFYWYRQILGQKVEFLVSFYNNEISEKSEIFDDQFSVERPDGSNFTLKIRSTKLEDSAMYFCATVQGPNTGELFFGEGSRLTVL.

About this clonotype: This may stem from a read error, because a much larger clone lies one nucleotide away. The genes are TRBV28 and TRBJ2-5; TRBD1 agrees at 8 bases. The last part of the DNA fits TRBJ2-7 better; the J call may be wrong. The germline CDR1 and CDR2 sequences are MDHEN and SYDVKM. The CDR3 sequence is 13 residues long. CDR3 sequence reads: CASRRLTGGEQYF. CDR3 DNA: TGTGCCAGCAGAAGATTAACAGGGGGCGAGCAGTACTTC.

The chain joins TRBV7-2 to TRBJ1-6; unclear D gene. This CDR3 has 13 residues. Trimming cost V 6 bases and J 9 bases, with 12 bases left between them. Germline CDR1 reads SGHTA; CDR2 reads FQGNSA. The chain's CDR3 is CASREGRGSPLHF. The CDR3 coding sequence is TGTGCCAGCAGGGAAGGACGGGGTTCACCCCTCCACTTT.

Worth noting for this clonotype: A read error may account for a junction end that differs from germline. The V and J genes are TRBV20-1 and TRBJ2-3, with D perhaps matching TRBD2 (5 bases). The length of the CDR3 is 15 residues. Germline V lookup: CDR1 DFQATT, CDR2 SNEGSKA (reference sequence). CDR3 bases: TGCAATGCTAGTAGGAGGACCCCCGGTGCAGATACGCAGTATTTT. Its protein product is CNASRRTPGADTQYF.

This clonotype came up a few times. J is TRBJ1-1 and V is TRBV29-1; D is unclear. Per the germline V gene, CDR1 is SQVTM and CDR2 is ANQGSEA. This CDR3 contains 11 residues. Trimming took off 7 bases at V and 2 bases at J, with 8 bases between the two ends. The CDR3 DNA is TGCAGCGGACTCGACAACACTGAAGCTTTCTTT. This translates into CSGLDNTEAFF. The full variable domain, in which reference TRBV29-1 and TRBJ1-1 provide the parts outside the CDR3, is SAVISQKPSRDICQRGTSLTIQCQVDSQVTMMFWYRQQPGQSLTLIATANQGSEATYESGFVIDKFPISRPNLTFSTLTVSNMSPEDSSIYLCSGLDNTEAFFGQGTRLTVV.

This clonotype was detected ten times or more. The chain links TRBV27 to TRBJ1-5, with a weak D call TRBD1 (6 bases). The CDR3 spans 15 residues. Germline V gene lookup returns CDR1 MNHEY and CDR2 SMNVEV (reference sequence). V shed 9 bases and J shed 1 base, with 16 bases lying between them. As DNA, the CDR3 is TGTGCCAGTTGGGCAGGGGTTTTCAGCAATCAGCCCCAGCATTTT. This encodes CASWAGVFSNQPQHF.

This clonotype was picked up one time. The CDR3 sequence: CASSPNTGVGGYTF. The CDR3 DNA follows: TGTGCCAGCAGTCCGAACACAGGGGTAGGCGGCTACACCTTC. The chain couples TRBV12-3 or TRBV12-4 to TRBJ1-2, with 7 bases lining up with TRBD1. The CDR3 has 14 residues. V lost 5 bases and J lost 8; bases outside the gene matches: 11.

In this sample, this clonotype turned up a few times. This chain joins TRBV4-3 and TRBJ1-1, with 7 bases that match TRBD1. With 0 bases clipped from V and 2 bases from J, the junction kept 3 bases outside the gene matches. This CDR3 has 15 amino acids. CDR1 and CDR2 from the germline V gene are LGHNA and YSLEER. CDR3 protein: CASSQDSGGNTEAFF. The CDR3 DNA sequence: TGCGCCAGCAGCCAAGACTCAGGGGGAAACACTGAAGCTTTCTTT.

The chain has TRBV4-3 and TRBJ1-4; D perhaps matches TRBD1 (5 bases). This CDR3 is built from 13 residues. Germline V gene data show CDR1 as LGHNA and CDR2 as YSLEER. The ends were cut back, 6 bases at V and 4 bases at J, with 9 bases in the middle. This CDR3 reads CASSRGVNEKLFF. CDR3 sequence (DNA): TGCGCCAGCAGTCGGGGCGTTAATGAAAAACTGTTTTTT.

This clonotype was detected a few times. This CDR3 reads CASSQAGTGEEKLFF. Written as DNA, the CDR3 is TGCGCCAGCAGCCAGGCAGGGACAGGGGAGGAAAAACTGTTTTTT. The chain couples TRBV4-1 to TRBJ1-4, with 10 bases identical to TRBD1. The germline CDR1 and CDR2 sequences are MGHRA and YSYEKL. V was pared by 3 bases and J by 8 bases, with 6 bases of the junction left unmatched. This CDR3 region has 15 residues.

This clonotype was recorded a few times. The chain is built from TRBV29-1 and TRBJ1-1; D is unresolved. This CDR3 spans 13 amino acids. The V end was cut by 2 bases, the J end by 0 bases, with 7 bases between. Germline CDR1 is SQVTM and CDR2 is ANQGSEA. Here the CDR3 reads CSVERVMNTEAFF. The DNA for the CDR3 is TGCAGCGTTGAAAGGGTCATGAACACTGAAGCTTTCTTT.

The chain is built from TRBV19 and TRBJ2-3, with 7 bases matching TRBD1. This CDR3 is 14 amino acids long. Germline CDR1 reads LNHDA; CDR2 reads SQIVND (reference sequence). With 4 bases clipped from V and 2 bases from J, the junction kept 3 bases outside the gene matches. CDR3 in amino acids: CASSNGQATDTQYF. The CDR3 DNA follows: TGTGCCAGTAGTAATGGACAGGCCACAGATACGCAGTATTTT. Drawing the rest from reference TRBV19 and TRBJ2-3, the complete variable domain is DGGITQSPKYLFRKEGQNVTLSCEQNLNHDAMYWYRQDPGQGLRLIYYSQIVNDFQKGDIAEGYSVSREKKESFPLTVTSAQKNPTAFYLCASSNGQATDTQYFGPGTRLTVL.

The chain links TRBV6-2 or TRBV6-3 to TRBJ1-2, with TRBD1 identical over 7 bases. The CDR3 contains 15 residues. The ends lost 1 base at V and 2 bases at J; junction bases unmatched: 4. Germline V gene data show CDR1 as MNHEY and CDR2 as SVGEGT. The CDR3, as DNA: TGTGCCAGCAGTTACTTGGGGACAGCAAACTATGGCTACACCTTC. Translating it yields CASSYLGTANYGYTF.

This clonotype was recorded a few times. This chain uses TRBV20-1 with TRBJ1-4; D gene uncertain. Germline lookup yields CDR1 DFQATT and CDR2 SNEGSKA (reference sequence). V lost 6 bases to trimming and J lost 7 bases, with 12 bases between them. The CDR3 consists of 12 residues. DNA for the CDR3: TGCAGTGCCCACCCGGGAGGTGAAAAACTGTTTTTT. It specifies CSAHPGGEKLFF.

J is TRBJ2-2 and V is TRBV5-1; perhaps TRBD1 as D (6 bases). V lost 0 bases to trimming and J lost 4 bases, with 13 bases between them. The CDR3 runs 16 residues. Germline CDR1 and CDR2: SGHRS and YFSETQ. The CDR3 sequence: CASSLGQDRATGELFF. The CDR3 DNA reads TGCGCCAGCAGCTTGGGCCAGGACAGAGCCACCGGGGAGCTGTTTTTT.

This chain uses TRBV29-1 with TRBJ1-1; tentatively, D is TRBD1 (5 bases). There are 12 residues in the CDR3. Germline-derived CDR1 and CDR2 are SQVTM and ANQGSEA. CDR3 residues: CPGAVLNTEAFF. CDR3 coding DNA: TGCCCCGGGGCGGTATTGAACACTGAAGCTTTCTTT.

In its sample, this clonotype was seen a few times. The CDR3 sequence is CATSTEGQGHSYEQYF. CDR3 DNA: TGTGCCACCAGCACCGAAGGACAGGGCCATTCCTACGAGCAGTACTTC. V gene TRBV15 combines with J gene TRBJ2-7; 8 bases fit TRBD1. The ends lost 4 bases at V and 1 base at J; junction bases unmatched: 9. This CDR3 comprises 16 residues. CDR1 is LNHNV and CDR2 is YYDKDF in the germline V gene (reference sequence).